The sequence of this TCR beta chain was determined in a study of cytomegalovirus exposure and HLA in healthy donors. Findings and limits, study-wide: A few chains tied to CMV proved CMV antigen-specific in vitro. CMV serostatus stood as the only immune exposure information on hand. Sequences of the TCR beta chain were said to predict the HLA-A and HLA-B alleles of most subjects accurately.

Both 60 Vbeta primers and 13 Jbeta primers went into the PCR. In the source study's methods: In a later analysis, around 11 million of about 80 million unique beta chains occurred in at least two donors. The method was immunoSEQ multiplex PCR; TCRdb's version includes in-frame clones alone and lacks a portion of them. V, J and clone size are taken as reported in that table, and D and trimming were inferred from the DNA itself. The sample consists of roughly 34,000 clones, more than 60% of them appearing once. CDR1 is SGHTA and CDR2 is FQGNSA in the germline V gene. Trimming stripped 5 bases from V and 2 bases from J, with 10 bases between. The CDR3 has 14 amino acids. With respect to this clone: Its antigen is unidentified.

The clonotype was recovered from a man under 40 in good health and CMV-seronegative. Sequenced material: PBMCs. The chain couples TRBV7-2 to TRBJ1-3; TRBD1 is a possible D gene (6 bases). The chain's CDR3 is CASSPDSPGNTIYF. CDR3 nucleotide sequence: TGTGCCAGCAGCCCGGACAGTCCTGGAAACACCATATATTTT.